What follows are 21 T cell receptor beta chains derived from one specimen sequenced in a study of T cell responses to AZD1222 COVID-19 vaccine. Sequencing used immunoSEQ multiplex PCR; TCRdb keeps in-frame clones, though not all of them. The data show fewer than 150,000 clones, about 92% seen once. The source was peripheral blood, collected on day 0 of AZD1222 vaccination. These receptor sequences come from an adult in good health.

The chain employs TRBV5-1 and TRBJ1-1; tentative D call: TRBD1 (5 bases). Trimming pared 0 bases from V and 0 bases from J, leaving 12 bases between. The CDR3 length is 16 residues. From germline, CDR1 is SGHRS and CDR2 YFSETQ. CDR3 amino acids: CASSLAGTGLNTEAFF. In DNA form, the CDR3 reads TGCGCCAGCAGCTTGGCTGGGACGGGCTTGAACACTGAAGCTTTCTTT.

This sequence joins TRBV10-3 and TRBJ1-3, with D unclear. Germline loops: CDR1 ENHRY, CDR2 SYGVKD. CDR3 length: 13 amino acids. V was cut by 6 bases and J by 2 bases, with 8 bases left in between. CDR3 sequence (DNA): TGTGCCATCAGCTTGAACCCTGGAAACACCATATATTTT. Its protein is CAISLNPGNTIYF.

To note about this clone: Additional DNA sequences in this sample encode the identical CDR3. The CDR3 DNA follows: TGTGCCAGCAGCCAAGTGTCCTACGAGCAGTACTTC. Translated: CASSQVSYEQYF. J is TRBJ2-7 and V is TRBV3-1 (or the pseudogene TRBV3-2); no clear D gene. The germline V gene encodes CDR1 LGHDT and CDR2 YNNKEL (reference sequence). V was cut by 1 base and J by 1 base, with 2 bases left in between. The CDR3 is 12 residues long.

V usage is TRBV6-2 or TRBV6-3 and J usage is TRBJ1-1, with TRBD1 matching 7 bases. The germline gives CDR1 MNHEY, CDR2 SVGEGT. This CDR3 is built from 13 residues. Losses at the gene ends were 5 bases for V and 1 base for J; bases not matched to a gene: 1. CDR3 DNA: TGTGCCAGCAGTCACAGGGGGAACACTGAAGCTTTCTTT. Protein product: CASSHRGNTEAFF.

The rearrangement uses TRBV6-2 or TRBV6-3 and TRBJ1-6; tentative D call: TRBD1 (6 bases). There are 17 residues in the CDR3. The germline V gene has CDR1 MNHEY and CDR2 SVGEGT. Trimming pared 0 bases from V and 10 bases from J, leaving 19 bases between. The CDR3, as DNA: TGTGCCAGCAGTTACTCGATCACGGGGGCAGACTACTCACCCCTCCACTTT. Translated, it gives CASSYSITGADYSPLHF.

J is TRBJ1-2 and V is TRBV5-4; 8 bases agree with TRBD1. CDR1 and CDR2 from the germline V gene are SGHNT and YYREEE (reference sequence). J was trimmed by 4 bases and V by 4 bases; bases with no gene match: 12. The CDR3 covers 16 residues. The CDR3 protein is CASSPSTGERLYGYTF. As DNA, the CDR3 is TGTGCCAGCAGCCCTTCGACAGGGGAGAGGCTCTATGGCTACACCTTC.

This sequence joins TRBV7-9 and TRBJ2-5; weak D call: TRBD1 (6 bases). The germline gives CDR1 SEHNR, CDR2 FQNEAQ (reference sequence). This CDR3 contains 14 residues. Trimming left V 4 bases short and J 4 bases short, with 13 bases between. The CDR3 nucleotides read TGTGCCAGCAGCTCGCAGGGGAATGGAGAGACCCAGTACTTC. Protein sequence: CASSSQGNGETQYF.

The rearrangement uses TRBV30 and TRBJ1-2; 8 bases are a match to TRBD1. Looked up from germline, CDR1 is GTSNPN and CDR2 is SVGIG (reference sequence). The length of the CDR3 is 14 residues. Germline trimming cut 0 bases from V and 5 bases from J; bases unmatched to any gene: 5. CDR3 residues: CAWSVAGQGYGYTF. The CDR3 region has the DNA TGTGCCTGGAGTGTGGCTGGACAGGGTTATGGCTACACCTTC.

The chain links TRBV29-1 to TRBJ2-1; D is ambiguous. The CDR3 loop spans 14 amino acids. Germline CDR1 SQVTM, CDR2 ANQGSEA. Trimming pared 7 bases from V and 1 base from J, leaving 14 bases between. As DNA, the CDR3 is TGCAGCGCCGACGGCTGGGAATCCTACAATGAGCAGTTCTTC. It codes for CSADGWESYNEQFF.

J is TRBJ2-2 and V is TRBV19; TRBD1 or TRBD2 may be the D gene (7 bases each). Germline V gene lookup returns CDR1 LNHDA and CDR2 SQIVND (reference sequence). The CDR3 totals 16 residues. Trimming pared 1 base from V and 3 bases from J, leaving 12 bases between. This CDR3 reads CASSIAGGADTGELFF. For the CDR3, the DNA is TGTGCCAGTAGTATAGCAGGGGGGGCCGACACCGGGGAGCTGTTTTTT. Full variable domain (remainder filled in from reference TRBV19 and TRBJ2-2): DGGITQSPKYLFRKEGQNVTLSCEQNLNHDAMYWYRQDPGQGLRLIYYSQIVNDFQKGDIAEGYSVSREKKESFPLTVTSAQKNPTAFYLCASSIAGGADTGELFFGEGSRLTVL.

CDR3 coding DNA: TGTGCCAGTACCCCGGCACTGAACACTGAAGCTTTCTTT. Its protein product is CASTPALNTEAFF. The chain is built from TRBV19 and TRBJ1-1; no reliable D call. Deletions cut 7 bases from V and 0 bases from J, with 9 bases between. Germline CDR1 is LNHDA and CDR2 is SQIVND (reference sequence). This CDR3 is built from 13 residues.

The rearrangement links TRBV6-2 or TRBV6-3 to TRBJ2-7; the D is unclear. The germline gives CDR1 MNHEY, CDR2 SVGEGT. V was trimmed by 3 bases and J by 7 bases, leaving 10 bases between them. CDR3 size: 12 residues. The DNA of the CDR3 is TGTGCCAGCAGTTATCTACCCGGGGAGCAGTACTTC. Translated: CASSYLPGEQYF.

This rearrangement joins TRBV2 to TRBJ1-5; possible D gene TRBD1, 5 bases. The germline V and J ends were trimmed by 0 bases and 4 bases, with 13 bases remaining between them. Germline assignment: CDR1 SNHLY and CDR2 FYNNEI. The CDR3 consists of 16 residues. CDR3 bases: TGTGCCAGCAGTGAAGCGGGCCTGGGGCGGAATCAGCCCCAGCATTTT. Translating it yields CASSEAGLGRNQPQHF.

The chain is built from TRBV11-3 and TRBJ1-5; D is ambiguous. CDR1 is SGHNT and CDR2 is YENEEA in the germline V gene. The CDR3 length is 10 residues. The V gene lost 11 bases and the J gene lost 5 bases, with 7 bases spanning the gap. The DNA of the CDR3 is TGTGCCGTCCATGATCAGCCCCAGCATTTT. Translation: CAVHDQPQHF.

The V call is TRBV7-9, the J call TRBJ1-2, with a weak D call TRBD1 (6 bases). Germline values: CDR1 SEHNR, CDR2 FQNEAQ (reference sequence). Trimming removed 1 base at V and 6 bases at J, with 15 bases between. This CDR3 has 15 residues. The CDR3 bases are TGTGCCAGCAGCTTAGTGGGCAGGGGAGAGAATGGCTACACCTTC. Translating gives CASSLVGRGENGYTF. The full variable domain, completed using reference TRBV7-9 and TRBJ1-2, is DTGVSQNPRHKITKRGQNVTFRCDPISEHNRLYWYRQTLGQGPEFLTYFQNEAQLEKSRLLSDRFSAERPKGSFSTLEIQRTEQGDSAMYLCASSLVGRGENGYTFGSGTRLTVV.

The rearrangement joins TRBV19 to TRBJ1-2; D remains unclear. This CDR3 has 14 amino acids. V shed 2 bases and J shed 6 bases, with 13 bases lying between them. Germline V gives CDR1 LNHDA, CDR2 SQIVND (reference sequence). CDR3 region: CASSIIRGGDGYTF. CDR3 in DNA: TGTGCCAGTAGTATAATCCGGGGAGGAGATGGCTACACCTTC.

In this sample, this clone turned up once. The genes are TRBV4-1 and TRBJ1-2; D may be TRBD1 (6 bases). The CDR3 runs to 12 residues. Trimming pared 4 bases from V and 11 bases from J, leaving 14 bases between. CDR1 is MGHRA, CDR2 YSYEKL, per germline. Here the CDR3 reads CASSRDTYAYTF. The CDR3 region has the DNA TGCGCCAGCAGCCGGGACACCTACGCTTACACCTTC.

This chain uses TRBV7-2 with TRBJ1-1; D is unclear. Trimming removed 5 bases from V and 0 bases from J, with 13 bases in between. The CDR3 has 15 residues. Germline V gene lookup returns CDR1 SGHTA and CDR2 FQGNSA. CDR3 bases: TGTGCCAGCAGCCTTTGGCGGACCATGAACACTGAAGCTTTCTTT. As protein: CASSLWRTMNTEAFF.

This clone occurred once. CDR3: CASSHGQGARTEAFF. The CDR3 bases are TGCGCCAGCAGCCACGGACAGGGGGCGAGGACTGAAGCTTTCTTT. V is TRBV4-1 and J is TRBJ1-1; 11 nucleotides match TRBD1. The V segment lost 3 bases and the J segment 5 bases; nucleotides outside the gene matches: 5. The CDR3 has 15 residues. Germline loops: CDR1 MGHRA, CDR2 YSYEKL.

The chain carries TRBV6-5 and TRBJ2-3; no clear D gene. The germline gives CDR1 MNHEY, CDR2 SVGAGI. This CDR3 region has 13 residues. V was trimmed by 6 bases and J by 6 bases, leaving 13 bases between them. Here the CDR3 reads CASRAVNGDTQYF. The CDR3 bases are TGTGCCAGCAGGGCAGTTAATGGGGATACGCAGTATTTT.

The genes are TRBV13 and TRBJ2-1; 8 nucleotides agree with TRBD1. The length of the CDR3 is 18 residues. Germline V gives CDR1 PRHDT, CDR2 FYEKMQ (reference sequence). The junction had 12 bases not matched to a gene; V was cut back by 5 bases and J by 0 bases. As DNA, the CDR3 is TGTGCCAGCAGCCCGAGCGGACAGGGTCAGAGCTCCTACAATGAGCAGTTCTTC. It codes for CASSPSGQGQSSYNEQFF. The full variable domain, with the rest looked up from reference TRBV13 and TRBJ2-1, is AAGVIQSPRHLIKEKRETATLKCYPIPRHDTVYWYQQGPGQDPQFLISFYEKMQSDKGSIPDRFSAQQFSDYHSELNMSSLELGDSALYFCASSPSGQGQSSYNEQFFGPGTRLTVL.